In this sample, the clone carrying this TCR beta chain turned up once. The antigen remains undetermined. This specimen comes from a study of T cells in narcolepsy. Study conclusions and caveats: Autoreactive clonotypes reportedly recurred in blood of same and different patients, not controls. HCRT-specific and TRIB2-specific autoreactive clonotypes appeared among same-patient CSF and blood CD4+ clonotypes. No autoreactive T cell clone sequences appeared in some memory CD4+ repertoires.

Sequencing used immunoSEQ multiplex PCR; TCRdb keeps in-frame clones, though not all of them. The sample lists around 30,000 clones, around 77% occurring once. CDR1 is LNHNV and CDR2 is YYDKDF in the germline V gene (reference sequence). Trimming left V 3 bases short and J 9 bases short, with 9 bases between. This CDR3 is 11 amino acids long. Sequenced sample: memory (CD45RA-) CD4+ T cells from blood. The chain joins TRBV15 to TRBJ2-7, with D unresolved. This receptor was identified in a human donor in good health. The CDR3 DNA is TGTGCCACCAGCAGGACTGAAACGCAGTACTTC. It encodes CATSRTETQYF.